The next 9 T cell receptor beta chains were all read from a single sample in a study of blood T cell repertoires in COVID-19. Repertoires were generated with immunoSEQ multiplex PCR, while TCRdb's copy carries only in-frame clones and drops some. Found here are about 220,000 clones, around 86% of them singletons; the top ten hold 10%. Sequencing input: peripheral blood. These receptors originate from a woman aged 45-65 years with COVID-19, enrolled during active disease.

This clone was seen only a few times. The chain uses TRBV9 and TRBJ2-7, with D perhaps TRBD1 (8 bases). V lost 0 bases and J 7 bases, leaving 20 bases between the germline ends. The CDR3 length is 16 residues. CDR1 and CDR2 from the germline V gene are SGDLS and YYNGEE. The CDR3: CASSVVGTGTGGEQYF. DNA for the CDR3: TGTGCCAGCAGCGTAGTTGGGACAGGAACCGGGGGGGAGCAGTACTTC.

The CDR3 loop reads CASTTGVGNQPQHF. The CDR3 DNA reads as TGTGCCAGTACAACAGGAGTAGGCAATCAGCCCCAGCATTTT. The chain couples TRBV19 to TRBJ1-5, with D possibly being TRBD1 (5 bases). Between the trimmed V and J ends, which lost 7 bases and 2 bases, there was a span of 12 bases. Germline V gives CDR1 LNHDA, CDR2 SQIVND (reference sequence). This CDR3 comprises 14 residues.

V and J are TRBV5-6 and TRBJ1-2, with D unresolved. Germline V CDR1 and CDR2: SGHDT, YYEEEE. Trimming removed 6 bases at V and 3 bases at J, with 12 bases between. This CDR3 contains 13 residues. The CDR3 coding sequence is TGTGCCAGCAAGACGGTGGAGTACTATGGCTACACCTTC. Translation: CASKTVEYYGYTF.

This chain connects TRBV5-1 to TRBJ2-2, with 7 bases matching TRBD1. This CDR3 contains 13 residues. The junction had 5 bases not matched to a gene; V was cut back by 3 bases and J by 9 bases. Germline CDR1 SGHRS, CDR2 YFSETQ. The CDR3 spells CASSSRTGRELFF. CDR3 nucleotide sequence: TGCGCCAGCAGCTCCCGGACAGGCCGGGAGCTGTTTTTT.

V gene TRBV6-1 combines with J gene TRBJ1-3, with D uncertain. This CDR3 spans 14 amino acids. Deletions cut 2 bases from V and 4 bases from J, with 9 bases between. Germline V gives CDR1 MNHNS, CDR2 SASEGT. The CDR3 DNA reads as TGTGCCAGCAGTGAAATGAGGGTGGGAAACACCATATATTTT. Translating gives CASSEMRVGNTIYF.

This clone was found a few times. The sample has other DNA sequences that encode this CDR3 too. V and J are TRBV10-3 and TRBJ2-1; a weak D match, TRBD1 (6 bases). The CDR3 has 15 amino acids. Per germline, CDR1 ENHRY and CDR2 SYGVKD. V lost 0 bases, J lost 4 bases, and 10 bases lay in between. DNA of the CDR3: TGTGCCATCAGTGAGTCGCGGACAGCTTACAATGAGCAGTTCTTC. It specifies CAISESRTAYNEQFF.

This chain links TRBV25-1 with TRBJ1-3, with D possibly being TRBD1 (6 bases). The CDR3 is 13 amino acids. Germline V gene data show CDR1 as MGHDK and CDR2 as SYGVNS. The V gene lost 8 bases and the J gene lost 0 bases, with 8 bases spanning the gap. CDR3 loop: CASQDSSGNTIYF. CDR3 in DNA: TGTGCCAGCCAGGACAGCTCTGGAAACACCATATATTTT.

The chain combines TRBV25-1 with TRBJ2-7, with D tentatively TRBD2 (5 bases). Trimming stripped 6 bases from V and 4 bases from J, with 25 bases between. Germline assignment: CDR1 MGHDK and CDR2 SYGVNS. There are 17 residues in the CDR3. The CDR3 DNA follows: TGTGCCAGCAGGGTCTTTGAGGACTCCATTATCTCTTACGAGCAGTACGTC. This sequence encodes CASRVFEDSIISYEQYV.

J is TRBJ1-4 and V is TRBV20-1; TRBD1 might be the D (6 bases). Trimming took 6 bases from V and 9 from J, leaving 11 bases between them. From germline, CDR1 is DFQATT and CDR2 SNEGSKA (reference sequence). CDR3 length equals 11 residues. The CDR3 is CSASGTKKLFF. The DNA of the CDR3 is TGCAGTGCGTCCGGGACAAAAAAACTGTTTTTT.